The next 29 T cell receptor beta chains were all read from a single sample in a study of T cells after posttransplantation cyclophosphamide. Cells defined as naive were viable CD3+CD4+ or CD3+CD8+ and CCR7+CD45RA+CD45RO-CD95-CD27+CD28+. Measured with immunoSEQ multiplex PCR; TCRdb has only the in-frame clones, and not every one. The table lists about 22,000 clones, 95% to 98% of them singletons. The sequencing sample was made of naive CD4+ T cells sorted from PBMCs. Source of these receptors: a man between 50 and 59 years old in good health, CMV-negative, and a related stem cell transplant donor.

The rearrangement uses TRBV19 and TRBJ1-1, with D hard to call. Deletions cut 6 bases from V and 4 bases from J, with 18 bases between. Per germline, CDR1 LNHDA and CDR2 SQIVND (reference sequence). CDR3 length: 15 residues. Here the CDR3 reads CASSSKRNGGTEAFF. The CDR3 DNA is TGTGCCAGTAGCTCGAAGCGAAACGGAGGCACTGAAGCTTTCTTT.

CDR3 DNA sequence: TGCGCCAGCAGCCAAGCCAAAGGGACAGGGAGTTCACCCCTCCACTTT. Amino acid sequence: CASSQAKGTGSSPLHF. V is TRBV4-3 and J is TRBJ1-6; 9 nucleotides agree with TRBD1. V dropped 1 base and J dropped 9; count of bases not matched to a gene: 7. The CDR3 has 16 amino acids. Germline V lookup: CDR1 LGHNA, CDR2 YSLEER.

The V and J genes are TRBV5-4 and TRBJ1-3; TRBD1 might be the D (6 bases). Germline CDR1 is SGHNT and CDR2 is YYREEE (reference sequence). The V gene lost 6 bases and the J gene lost 4 bases, with 11 bases spanning the gap. The CDR3 loop spans 13 amino acids. In DNA form, the CDR3 reads TGTGCCAGCAACCCCACAGGGGGAAACACCATATATTTT. Translating it yields CASNPTGGNTIYF.

The rearrangement uses TRBV7-3 and TRBJ2-1; 7 nucleotides agree with TRBD1. V trimming: 3 bases; J trimming: 9 bases; junction bases outside the gene matches: 8. The CDR3 has 14 amino acids. Germline V gene sequence: CDR1 SGHTA, CDR2 FQGTGA. CDR3 nucleotide sequence: TGTGCCAGCAGCTTTTACAGGGGAGAAGGTGAGCAGTTCTTC. Its protein is CASSFYRGEGEQFF.

This clone was recorded only once. The chain carries TRBV27 and TRBJ1-1; 10 bases fit TRBD1. V lost 6 bases to trimming and J lost 4 bases; unmatched junction nucleotides: 5. CDR1 is MNHEY and CDR2 is SMNVEV in the germline V gene (reference sequence). The CDR3 is 14 residues long. The CDR3: CASSQDRGLTEAFF. For the CDR3, the DNA is TGTGCCAGCAGCCAAGACAGGGGGCTCACTGAAGCTTTCTTT.

This chain joins TRBV11-3 and TRBJ2-7, with D possibly matching TRBD1 (6 bases). In germline, CDR1 is SGHNT, CDR2 YENEEA. The V gene lost 5 bases and the J gene lost 5 bases, with 13 bases spanning the gap. This CDR3 has 13 residues. This CDR3 reads CASSPGVGHEQYF. The CDR3, as DNA: TGTGCCAGCAGCCCAGGGGTGGGGCACGAGCAGTACTTC. Drawing the rest from reference TRBV11-3 and TRBJ2-7, the complete variable domain is EAGVVQSPRYKIIEKKQPVAFWCNPISGHNTLYWYLQNLGQGPELLIRYENEEAVDDSQLPKDRFSAERLKGVDSTLKIQPAELGDSAVYLCASSPGVGHEQYFGPGTRLTVT.

The chain has TRBV2 and TRBJ1-2; 7 positions agree with TRBD1. The germline V gene has CDR1 SNHLY and CDR2 FYNNEI. V lost 6 bases to trimming and J lost 4 bases; unmatched junction nucleotides: 14. The CDR3 contains 16 residues. The CDR3 is CASSPTGESDSYGYTF. For the CDR3, the DNA is TGTGCCAGCAGCCCCACAGGGGAATCGGACAGCTATGGCTACACCTTC.

The genes are TRBV19 and TRBJ1-4, with D uncertain. The CDR3 is 13 residues long. The V gene lost 4 bases and the J gene lost 5 bases, with 8 bases spanning the gap. CDR1 LNHDA and CDR2 SQIVND come from the germline V gene (reference sequence). The CDR3: CASSSRLNEKLFF. The CDR3 coding sequence is TGTGCCAGTAGTAGTCGGTTAAATGAAAAACTGTTTTTT.

A single count supports this clone. The chain is built from TRBV11-3 and TRBJ2-3; 7 nucleotides agree with TRBD2. In germline, CDR1 is SGHNT, CDR2 YENEEA. CDR3 length: 20 residues. V shed 5 bases, J shed 0 bases, and the junction held 20 bases outside the gene matches. For the CDR3, the DNA is TGTGCCAGCAGCCCACCCCCCGATATAGAGGGAGGGATCAGCACAGATACGCAGTATTTT. Residues: CASSPPPDIEGGISTDTQYF.

The chain has TRBV20-1 and TRBJ2-3; 10 bases line up with TRBD2. With V trimmed by 5 bases and J by 14 bases, 7 bases remained unmatched. The CDR3 has 11 amino acids. Germline assignment: CDR1 DFQATT and CDR2 SNEGSKA (reference sequence). The CDR3, as DNA: TGCAGTGCTTCGGGACTAGCGCGACCGTATTTT. Its protein is CSASGLARPYF.

In DNA, the CDR3 is TGCGCCAGCAGCTTGGTGGACAGGGACTCACCCCTCCACTTT. It is translated as CASSLVDRDSPLHF. This rearrangement joins TRBV5-1 to TRBJ1-6; 8 bases agree with TRBD1. V shed 0 bases, J shed 10 bases, and the junction held 3 bases outside the gene matches. The CDR3 length is 14 residues. Germline V lookup: CDR1 SGHRS, CDR2 YFSETQ. The complete variable domain, with remaining parts taken from reference TRBV5-1 and TRBJ1-6, reads KAGVTQTPRYLIKTRGQQVTLSCSPISGHRSVSWYQQTPGQGLQFLFEYFSETQRNKGNFPGRFSGRQFSNSRSEMNVSTLELGDSALYLCASSLVDRDSPLHFGNGTRLTVT.

This clone appeared a few times. The genes are TRBV15 and TRBJ2-7, with D possibly TRBD2 on 5 matching bases. CDR1 is LNHNV, CDR2 YYDKDF, per germline (reference sequence). Trimming pared 0 bases from V and 6 bases from J, leaving 15 bases between. The CDR3 is 15 amino acids. CDR3 sequence reads: CATSRDFGVLAEQYF. The DNA of the CDR3 is TGTGCCACCAGCAGAGATTTCGGGGTCCTCGCCGAGCAGTACTTC.

The gene calls are TRBV6-5 and TRBJ1-1; D possibly corresponds to TRBD1 (5 bases). The CDR3 extends over 15 amino acids. The V and J ends lost 2 bases and 0 bases respectively, with 10 bases between them. In germline, CDR1 is MNHEY, CDR2 SVGAGI. CDR3 in amino acids: CASSYQGVMNTEAFF. The CDR3 DNA reads as TGTGCCAGCAGTTACCAAGGGGTTATGAACACTGAAGCTTTCTTT.

The genes are TRBV11-2 and TRBJ2-1; no firm D call. This CDR3 region has 15 residues. Between the trimmed V and J ends, which lost 2 bases and 2 bases, there was a span of 10 bases. Germline lookup yields CDR1 SGHAT and CDR2 FQNNGV. The DNA for the CDR3 is TGTGCCAGCAGCTTATCGGTCGGTCCCTACAATGAGCAGTTCTTC. It specifies CASSLSVGPYNEQFF.

V usage is TRBV5-1 and J usage is TRBJ2-7, with a tentative D call TRBD1 (5 bases). The germline V and J ends were trimmed by 4 bases and 5 bases, with 10 bases remaining between them. This CDR3 is built from 12 residues. Looked up from germline, CDR1 is SGHRS and CDR2 is YFSETQ. CDR3 residues: CASSIEDNEQYF. CDR3 DNA: TGCGCCAGCAGCATAGAGGACAACGAGCAGTACTTC. The full variable domain, in which reference TRBV5-1 and TRBJ2-7 provide the parts outside the CDR3, is KAGVTQTPRYLIKTRGQQVTLSCSPISGHRSVSWYQQTPGQGLQFLFEYFSETQRNKGNFPGRFSGRQFSNSRSEMNVSTLELGDSALYLCASSIEDNEQYFGPGTRLTVT.

The count of this clone is one. The chain combines TRBV7-2 with TRBJ2-7; weak D call: TRBD2 (6 bases). The CDR3 runs to 16 residues. Germline assignment: CDR1 SGHTA and CDR2 FQGNSA. Trimming took 1 base from V and 3 from J, leaving 16 bases between them. The CDR3 DNA reads TGTGCCAGCAGCTTAGGGCCGGGACTTTCCTTCTACGAGCAGTACTTC. Residues: CASSLGPGLSFYEQYF. The whole variable domain, filled in from reference TRBV7-2 and TRBJ2-7, reads GAGVSQSPSNKVTEKGKDVELRCDPISGHTALYWYRQSLGQGLEFLIYFQGNSAPDKSGLPSDRFSAERTGGSVSTLTIQRTQQEDSAVYLCASSLGPGLSFYEQYFGPGTRLTVT.

CDR3 DNA sequence: TGTGCCAGCAGCTCTGACGGGACAGGACTTTACGAGCAGTTCTTC. It yields the protein CASSSDGTGLYEQFF. The chain has TRBV11-3 and TRBJ2-1; the match to TRBD1 covers 8 bases. The germline V gene encodes CDR1 SGHNT and CDR2 YENEEA. With V trimmed by 4 bases and J by 10 bases, 12 bases remained unmatched. The CDR3 is 15 residues long.

The V call is TRBV6-6, the J call TRBJ2-5; 8 positions agree with TRBD2. J was trimmed by 5 bases and V by 2 bases; bases with no gene match: 7. The CDR3 runs to 15 residues. CDR1 and CDR2 (germline): MNHNY, SVGAGI (reference sequence). The CDR3 loop is CASSYRAGGRETQYF. Written as DNA, the CDR3 is TGTGCCAGCAGTTACCGGGCGGGGGGTCGGGAGACCCAGTACTTC.

The V gene is TRBV9, the J gene TRBJ2-7; D gene unclear. V was trimmed by 3 bases and J by 3 bases, leaving 7 bases between them. This CDR3 comprises 12 residues. CDR1 and CDR2 from the germline V gene are SGDLS and YYNGEE. The CDR3 DNA follows: TGTGCCAGCAGCGGGCTTAACTACGAGCAGTACTTC. This codes for CASSGLNYEQYF.

This clone occurred once. This rearrangement joins TRBV5-1 to TRBJ2-1, with TRBD2 matching over 13 bases. Per germline, CDR1 SGHRS and CDR2 YFSETQ. The CDR3 contains 16 residues. J was trimmed by 6 bases and V by 2 bases; bases with no gene match: 5. CDR3: CASSLLAGGPGNEQFF. In DNA, the CDR3 is TGCGCCAGCAGCTTACTAGCGGGAGGGCCGGGCAATGAGCAGTTCTTC.

V and J are TRBV5-1 and TRBJ2-2, with TRBD2 matching 11 bases. The CDR3 sequence is 17 residues long. Germline V gene sequence: CDR1 SGHRS, CDR2 YFSETQ. V gave up 0 bases and J gave up 6 bases; unmatched junction bases: 7. CDR3 in amino acids: CASSLAGLAGGSGELFF. DNA for the CDR3: TGCGCCAGCAGCTTGGCCGGGCTAGCGGGAGGATCCGGGGAGCTGTTTTTT. Supplemented by reference TRBV5-1 and TRBJ2-2, the full variable domain reads KAGVTQTPRYLIKTRGQQVTLSCSPISGHRSVSWYQQTPGQGLQFLFEYFSETQRNKGNFPGRFSGRQFSNSRSEMNVSTLELGDSALYLCASSLAGLAGGSGELFFGEGSRLTVL.

The rearrangement joins TRBV6-6 to TRBJ1-2; D might be TRBD1 (6 bases). V lost 7 bases, J lost 5 bases, and 23 bases lay in between. In germline, CDR1 is MNHNY, CDR2 SVGAGI (reference sequence). The CDR3 consists of 16 residues. The CDR3 loop is CASKGPPTGRSYGYTF. For the CDR3, the DNA is TGTGCCAGCAAGGGTCCACCTACAGGGCGATCTTATGGCTACACCTTC.

The CDR3, as DNA: TGTGCCAGCAGTGAAGTTGGTCAGGGTGGGTATGGCTACACCTTC. It is translated as CASSEVGQGGYGYTF. The chain combines TRBV6-1 with TRBJ1-2, with D perhaps TRBD1 (5 bases). V gave up 1 base and J gave up 5 bases, with 14 bases separating them. The germline V gene has CDR1 MNHNS and CDR2 SASEGT. CDR3 length equals 15 residues.

The rearrangement links TRBV5-4 to TRBJ2-3; TRBD1 agrees at 7 bases. Per germline, CDR1 SGHNT and CDR2 YYREEE (reference sequence). The junction had 4 bases not matched to a gene; V was cut back by 1 base and J by 5 bases. The CDR3 runs 14 residues. CDR3 bases: TGTGCCAGCAGCTTGCCAGGGGGTAGAGATACGCAGTATTTT. This sequence encodes CASSLPGGRDTQYF.

This clone was seen once. The CDR3 DNA is TGTGCCAGCAGCTTAGCCGGGACAGGCAATCAGCCCCAGCATTTT. It codes for CASSLAGTGNQPQHF. The genes are TRBV7-2 and TRBJ1-5; 7 nucleotides line up with TRBD1. The CDR3 has 15 residues. V lost 0 bases and J lost 2; bases outside the gene matches: 1. Germline loops: CDR1 SGHTA, CDR2 FQGNSA.

The chain joins TRBV6-6 to TRBJ2-7, with D possibly matching TRBD2 (5 bases). This CDR3 contains 14 residues. Deletions cut 5 bases from V and 4 bases from J, with 15 bases between. CDR1 is MNHNY, CDR2 SVGAGI, per germline (reference sequence). The CDR3 protein is CASSLPGKEYEQYF. The CDR3 nucleotides read TGTGCCAGCAGTCTCCCCGGGAAAGAGTACGAGCAGTACTTC.

The chain uses TRBV18 and TRBJ1-4; a weak D match, TRBD1 (5 bases). V lost 0 bases, J lost 7 bases, and 12 bases lay in between. This CDR3 is 15 amino acids long. The germline CDR1 and CDR2 sequences are KGHSH and LQKENI. CDR3 DNA: TGTGCCAGCTCACCACCGGGGCAGGGTTTTGAAAAACTGTTTTTT. It translates to CASSPPGQGFEKLFF.

This clone was found once. The V call is TRBV16, the J call TRBJ1-5, with unresolved D. The CDR3 is 15 residues long. CDR1 is KGHSY and CDR2 is FQNENV in the germline V gene. V was shortened by 0 bases and J by 0 bases, with 6 bases between the two germline ends. Here the CDR3 reads CASSQSLDSNQPQHF. CDR3 DNA: TGTGCCAGCAGCCAATCGCTAGATAGCAATCAGCCCCAGCATTTT.

The V gene is TRBV7-9, the J gene TRBJ1-1; no clear D. From germline, CDR1 is SEHNR and CDR2 FQNEAQ (reference sequence). The CDR3 runs to 14 residues. The germline V and J ends were trimmed by 1 base and 0 bases, with 6 bases remaining between them. In nucleotides, the CDR3 is TGTGCCAGCAGCTTAGGGGCAGTGAACACTGAAGCTTTCTTT. It codes for CASSLGAVNTEAFF.